This T cell receptor beta chain was retrieved from a study of identical twins. Template switching (which added a universal primer site) was used, and cDNA carried unique molecular identifiers. A single record per CDR3 protein comes from TCRdb applying MiXCR to the 5' RACE reads. The sample lists hundreds of thousands of distinct CDR3 sequences, 18% occurring once. The CDR3 covers 17 residues. Germline assignment: CDR1 LNHDA and CDR2 SQIVND (reference sequence). Trimming pared 5 bases from V and 0 bases from J, leaving 17 bases between. This sample also belongs to another study, concerning T cells expressing NK-cell markers. That report adds: Sequencing of TCR beta repertoires drew on sorted CD3+CD56+NKG2C+, CD3+CD56+NKG2C- and CD3+CD56-NKG2C+ T cells.

The chain links TRBV19 to TRBJ2-4; possible D gene TRBD2, 6 bases. The receptor comes from a woman aged 18 to 35 in good health. What was sequenced was PBMCs. CDR3 bases: TGTGCCAGTAGTGATCGTATGCGGGGAGAAGCCAAAAACATTCAGTACTTC. Its translation is CASSDRMRGEAKNIQYF.